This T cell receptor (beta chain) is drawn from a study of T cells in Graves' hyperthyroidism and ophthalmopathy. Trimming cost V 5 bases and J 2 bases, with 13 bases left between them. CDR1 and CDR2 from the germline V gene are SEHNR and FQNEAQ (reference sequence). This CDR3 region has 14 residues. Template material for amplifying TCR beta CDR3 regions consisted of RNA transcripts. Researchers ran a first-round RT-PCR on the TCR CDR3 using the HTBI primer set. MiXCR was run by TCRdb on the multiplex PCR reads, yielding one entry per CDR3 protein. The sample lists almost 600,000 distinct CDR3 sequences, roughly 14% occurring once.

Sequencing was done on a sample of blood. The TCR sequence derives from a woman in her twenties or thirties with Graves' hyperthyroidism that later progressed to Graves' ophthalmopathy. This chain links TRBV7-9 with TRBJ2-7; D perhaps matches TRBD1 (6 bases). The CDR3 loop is CASSPRDTTYEQYF. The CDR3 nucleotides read TGTGCCAGCAGCCCCCGGGACACTACCTACGAGCAGTACTTC.